What follows describes a single T cell receptor beta chain. The CDR3 runs to 18 residues. With 3 bases clipped from V and 0 bases from J, the junction kept 9 bases outside the gene matches. Germline CDR1 MGHRA, CDR2 YSYEKL. Original data processing: The assay estimated nucleated cells by amplifying reference gene primers. The assay was immunoSEQ multiplex PCR, and TCRdb's table has in-frame clones only and misses some. The D gene and trimming were derived from the DNA, and the V and J assignments and clone size from that table. This sample has about 300,000 clones, with 83% found just once. The data derive from a study of blood T cell repertoires in COVID-19. In the study overall: Acute and convalescent COVID-19 specimens originated in the United States, Italy and Spain. PBMCs, B-cell-depleted T cells, or T cells were the source of the cDNA or gDNA that made up the material.

The sequenced sample was peripheral blood. This clonotype originated in a woman between 50 and 59 years old with acute or convalescent COVID-19. The V gene is TRBV4-1, the J gene TRBJ1-5; 9 bases agree with TRBD1. In nucleotides, the CDR3 is TGCGCCAGCAGCCAGATACCGGGACAGGGCGTTAGCAATCAGCCCCAGCATTTT. Amino acids: CASSQIPGQGVSNQPQHF.